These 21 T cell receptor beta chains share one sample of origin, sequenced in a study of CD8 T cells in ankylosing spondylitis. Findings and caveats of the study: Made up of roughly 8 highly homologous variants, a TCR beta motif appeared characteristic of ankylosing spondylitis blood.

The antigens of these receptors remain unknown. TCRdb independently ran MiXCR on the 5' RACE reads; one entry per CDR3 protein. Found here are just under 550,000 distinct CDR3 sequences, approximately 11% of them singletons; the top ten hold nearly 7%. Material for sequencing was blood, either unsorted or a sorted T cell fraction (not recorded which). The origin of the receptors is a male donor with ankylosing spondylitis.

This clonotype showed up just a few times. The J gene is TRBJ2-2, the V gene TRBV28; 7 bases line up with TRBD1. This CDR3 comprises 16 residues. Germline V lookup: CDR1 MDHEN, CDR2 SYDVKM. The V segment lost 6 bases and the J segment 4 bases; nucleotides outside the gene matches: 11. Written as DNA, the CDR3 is TGTGCCAGCAGGATGCTCAGGGGGATGTCCACCGGGGAGCTGTTTTTT. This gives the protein CASRMLRGMSTGELFF.

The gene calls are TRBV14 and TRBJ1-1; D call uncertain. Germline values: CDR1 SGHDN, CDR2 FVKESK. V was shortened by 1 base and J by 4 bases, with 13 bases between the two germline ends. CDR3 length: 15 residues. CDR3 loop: CASSQGAVSFTEAFF. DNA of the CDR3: TGTGCCAGCAGCCAAGGAGCGGTCAGTTTCACTGAAGCTTTCTTT.

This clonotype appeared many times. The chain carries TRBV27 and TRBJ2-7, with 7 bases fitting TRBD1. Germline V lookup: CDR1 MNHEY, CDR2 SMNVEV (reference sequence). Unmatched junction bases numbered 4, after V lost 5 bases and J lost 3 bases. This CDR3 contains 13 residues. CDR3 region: CASSPRQGYEQYF. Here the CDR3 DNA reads TGTGCCAGCAGTCCAAGACAGGGCTACGAGCAGTACTTC.

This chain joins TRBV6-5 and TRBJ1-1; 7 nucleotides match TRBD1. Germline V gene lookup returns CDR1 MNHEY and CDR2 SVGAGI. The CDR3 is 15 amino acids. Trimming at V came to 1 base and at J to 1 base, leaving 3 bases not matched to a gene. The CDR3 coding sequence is TGTGCCAGCAGTTACTACAGGGGTTCGAACACTGAAGCTTTCTTT. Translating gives CASSYYRGSNTEAFF.

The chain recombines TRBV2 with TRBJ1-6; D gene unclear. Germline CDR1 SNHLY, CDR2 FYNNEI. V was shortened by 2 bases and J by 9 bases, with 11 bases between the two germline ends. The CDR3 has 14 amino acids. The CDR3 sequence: CASSEQWIVSPLHF. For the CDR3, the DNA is TGTGCCAGCAGTGAACAGTGGATTGTTTCACCCCTCCACTTT.

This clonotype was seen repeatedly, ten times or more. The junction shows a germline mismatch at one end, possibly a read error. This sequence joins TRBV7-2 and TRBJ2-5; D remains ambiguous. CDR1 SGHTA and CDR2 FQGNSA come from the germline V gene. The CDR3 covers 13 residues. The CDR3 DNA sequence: TGCGCCAGCAGCTTACAAGGCCAAGAGACCCAGTACTTC. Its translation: CASSLQGQETQYF.

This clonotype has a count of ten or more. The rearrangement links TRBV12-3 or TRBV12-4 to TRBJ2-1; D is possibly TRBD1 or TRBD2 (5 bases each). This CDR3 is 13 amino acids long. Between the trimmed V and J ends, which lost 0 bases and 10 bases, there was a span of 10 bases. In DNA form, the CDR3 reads TGTGCCAGCAGTTTAGCCAGTGGGGGAGAGCAGTTCTTC. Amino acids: CASSLASGGEQFF.

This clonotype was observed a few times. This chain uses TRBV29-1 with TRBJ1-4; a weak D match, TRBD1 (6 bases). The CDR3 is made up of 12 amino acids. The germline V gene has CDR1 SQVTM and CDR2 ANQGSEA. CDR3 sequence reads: CTAQGRGEKLFF. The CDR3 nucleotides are TGCACCGCCCAGGGGCGCGGTGAAAAACTGTTTTTT.

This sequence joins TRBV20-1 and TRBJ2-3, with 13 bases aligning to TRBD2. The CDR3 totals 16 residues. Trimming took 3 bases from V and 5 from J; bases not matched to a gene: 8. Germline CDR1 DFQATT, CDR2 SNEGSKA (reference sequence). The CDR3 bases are TGCAGTGCTAGTTTAGGGCGACTAGCGGGAGGAGATACGCAGTATTTT. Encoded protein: CSASLGRLAGGDTQYF.

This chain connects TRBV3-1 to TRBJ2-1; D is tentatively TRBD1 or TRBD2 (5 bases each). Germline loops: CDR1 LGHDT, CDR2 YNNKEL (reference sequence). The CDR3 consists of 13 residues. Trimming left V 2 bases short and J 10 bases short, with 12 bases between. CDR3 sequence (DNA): TGTGCCAGCAGCCAAACGGCCGAGGGGGAGCAGTTCTTC. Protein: CASSQTAEGEQFF.

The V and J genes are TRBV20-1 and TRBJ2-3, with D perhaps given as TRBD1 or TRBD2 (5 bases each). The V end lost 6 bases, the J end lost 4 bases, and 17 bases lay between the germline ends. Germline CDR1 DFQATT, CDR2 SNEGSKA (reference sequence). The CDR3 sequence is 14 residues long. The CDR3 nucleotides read TGCAGTGCGGGACGGGGCCAGCCCTCAGATACGCAGTATTTT. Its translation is CSAGRGQPSDTQYF.

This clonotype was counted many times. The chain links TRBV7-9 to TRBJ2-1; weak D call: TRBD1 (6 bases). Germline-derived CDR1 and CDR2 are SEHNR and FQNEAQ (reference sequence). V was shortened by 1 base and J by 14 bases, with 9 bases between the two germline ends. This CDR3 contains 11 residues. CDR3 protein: CASSLGTEEFF. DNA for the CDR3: TGTGCCAGCAGCTTAGGGACAGAGGAGTTCTTC.

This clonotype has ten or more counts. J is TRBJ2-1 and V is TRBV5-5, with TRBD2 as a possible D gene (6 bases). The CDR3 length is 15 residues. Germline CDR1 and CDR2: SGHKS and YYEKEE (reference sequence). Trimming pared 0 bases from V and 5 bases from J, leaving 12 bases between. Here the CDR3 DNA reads TGTGCCAGCAGCTTGGTGGAGGGGTTAGACAATGAGCAGTTCTTC. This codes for CASSLVEGLDNEQFF.

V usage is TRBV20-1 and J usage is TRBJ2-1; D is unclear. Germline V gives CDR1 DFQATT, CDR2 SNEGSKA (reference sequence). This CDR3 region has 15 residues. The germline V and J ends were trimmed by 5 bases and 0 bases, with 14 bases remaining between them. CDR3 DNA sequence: TGCAGTGCTGGGATATACTCGAGCTCCTACAATGAGCAGTTCTTC. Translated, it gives CSAGIYSSSYNEQFF.

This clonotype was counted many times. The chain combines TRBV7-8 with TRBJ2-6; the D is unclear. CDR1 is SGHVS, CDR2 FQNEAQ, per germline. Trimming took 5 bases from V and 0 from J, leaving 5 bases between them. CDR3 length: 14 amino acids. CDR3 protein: CASSRTSGANVLTF. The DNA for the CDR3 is TGTGCCAGCAGCCGGACCTCTGGGGCCAACGTCCTGACTTTC.

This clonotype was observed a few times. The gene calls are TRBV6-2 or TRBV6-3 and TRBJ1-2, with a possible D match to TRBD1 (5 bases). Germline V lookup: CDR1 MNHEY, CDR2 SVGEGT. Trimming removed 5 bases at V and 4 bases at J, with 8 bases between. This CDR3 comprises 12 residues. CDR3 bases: TGTGCCAGCAGTAAACAGGCCTATGGCTACACCTTC. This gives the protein CASSKQAYGYTF.

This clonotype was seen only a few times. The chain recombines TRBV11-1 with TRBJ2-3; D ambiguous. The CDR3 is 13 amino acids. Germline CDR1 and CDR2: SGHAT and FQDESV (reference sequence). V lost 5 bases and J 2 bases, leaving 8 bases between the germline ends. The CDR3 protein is CASSHGFTDTQYF. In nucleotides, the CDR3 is TGTGCCAGCAGCCACGGCTTCACAGATACGCAGTATTTT. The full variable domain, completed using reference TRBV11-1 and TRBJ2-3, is EAEVAQSPRYKITEKSQAVAFWCDPISGHATLYWYRQILGQGPELLVQFQDESVVDDSQLPKDRFSAERLKGVDSTLKIQPAELGDSAMYLCASSHGFTDTQYFGPGTRLTVL.

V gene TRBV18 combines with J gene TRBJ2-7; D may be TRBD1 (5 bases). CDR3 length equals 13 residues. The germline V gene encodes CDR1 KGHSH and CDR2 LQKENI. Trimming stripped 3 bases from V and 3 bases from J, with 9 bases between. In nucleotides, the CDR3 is TGTGCCAGCTCACCGACAGAGAGCTACGAGCAGTACGTC. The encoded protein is CASSPTESYEQYV.

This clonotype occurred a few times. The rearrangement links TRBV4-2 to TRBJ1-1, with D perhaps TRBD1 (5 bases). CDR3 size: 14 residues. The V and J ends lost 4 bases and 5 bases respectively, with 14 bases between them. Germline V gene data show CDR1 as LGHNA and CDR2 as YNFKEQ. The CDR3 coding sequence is TGTGCCAGCAGCCCGGGGGGGTTGGTGACTGAAGCTTTCTTT. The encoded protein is CASSPGGLVTEAFF.

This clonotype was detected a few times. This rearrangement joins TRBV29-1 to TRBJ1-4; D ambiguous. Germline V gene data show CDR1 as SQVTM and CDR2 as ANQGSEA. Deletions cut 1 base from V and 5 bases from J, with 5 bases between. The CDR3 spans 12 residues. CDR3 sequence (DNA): TGCAGCGTTGAAGGCAAAAATGAAAAACTGTTTTTT. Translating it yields CSVEGKNEKLFF.

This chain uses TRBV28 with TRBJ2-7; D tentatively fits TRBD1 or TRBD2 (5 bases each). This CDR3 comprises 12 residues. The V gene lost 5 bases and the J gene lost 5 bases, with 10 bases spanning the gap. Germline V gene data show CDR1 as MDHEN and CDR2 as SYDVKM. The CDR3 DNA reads TGTGCCAGCAGTGGGGACGTCAACGAGCAGTACTTC. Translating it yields CASSGDVNEQYF.